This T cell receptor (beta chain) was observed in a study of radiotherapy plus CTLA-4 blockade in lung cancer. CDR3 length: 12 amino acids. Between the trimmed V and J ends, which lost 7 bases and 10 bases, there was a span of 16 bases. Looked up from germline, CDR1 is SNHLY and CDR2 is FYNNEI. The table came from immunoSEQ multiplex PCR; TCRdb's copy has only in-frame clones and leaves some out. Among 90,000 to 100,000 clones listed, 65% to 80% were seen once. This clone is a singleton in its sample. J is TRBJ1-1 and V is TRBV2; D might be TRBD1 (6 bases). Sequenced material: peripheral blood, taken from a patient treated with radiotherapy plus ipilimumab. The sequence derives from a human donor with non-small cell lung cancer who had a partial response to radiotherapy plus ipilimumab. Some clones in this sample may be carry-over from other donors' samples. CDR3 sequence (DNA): TGTGCCAGCACTGGGGACACTGGCGGAGCTTTCTTT. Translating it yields CASTGDTGGAFF. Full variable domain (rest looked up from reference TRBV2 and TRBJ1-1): EPEVTQTPSHQVTQMGQEVILRCVPISNHLYFYWYRQILGQKVEFLVSFYNNEISEKSEIFDDQFSVERPDGSNFTLKIRSTKLEDSAMYFCASTGDTGGAFFGQGTRLTVV.